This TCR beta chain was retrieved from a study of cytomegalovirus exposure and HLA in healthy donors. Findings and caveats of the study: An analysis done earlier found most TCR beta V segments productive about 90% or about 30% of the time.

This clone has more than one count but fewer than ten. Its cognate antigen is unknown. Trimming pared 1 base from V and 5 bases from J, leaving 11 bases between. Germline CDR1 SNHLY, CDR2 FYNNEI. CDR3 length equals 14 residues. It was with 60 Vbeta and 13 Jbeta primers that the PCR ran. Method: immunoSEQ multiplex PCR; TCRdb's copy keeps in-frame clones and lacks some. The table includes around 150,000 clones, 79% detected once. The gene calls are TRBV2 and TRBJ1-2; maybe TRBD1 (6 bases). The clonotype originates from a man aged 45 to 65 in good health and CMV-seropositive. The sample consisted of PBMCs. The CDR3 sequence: CASSEDSQGYGYTF. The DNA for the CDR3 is TGTGCCAGCAGTGAAGATAGCCAGGGGTATGGCTACACCTTC.